The sequence of this T cell receptor beta chain was determined in a study of T cells in Graves' hyperthyroidism and ophthalmopathy. Amplified TCR beta CDR3 regions came from RNA transcripts. In the first-round RT-PCR of the TCR CDR3, the HTBI primer set was used. TCRdb called the multiplex PCR reads again in MiXCR, with one record for every CDR3 protein. The sample carries 490,000 or so distinct CDR3 sequences, approximately 16% recorded once. The CDR3 consists of 13 residues. Germline V CDR1 and CDR2: MNHEY, SMNVEV (reference sequence). V lost 3 bases and J lost 3, with 6 bases in between. Sequencing was performed on blood. The chain carries TRBV27 and TRBJ2-1; D gene uncertain. The source is a woman aged 25 to 39 with Graves' ophthalmopathy. The CDR3 is CASSFGVYNEQFF. The CDR3 DNA is TGTGCCAGCAGTTTTGGAGTCTACAATGAGCAGTTCTTC.